The 25 T cell receptor beta chains below were found in one sample sequenced in a study of human T cells and chemical hapten exposure. Indicated time point: patch test 1, 2 weeks after DPC sensitization. The treatment here: therapeutic diphenylcyclopropenone sensitization with weekly scalp DPC. MiXCR was run by TCRdb on the RACE reads, yielding one entry per CDR3 protein. Found here are about 120,000 distinct CDR3 sequences, around 13% of them singletons; the top ten hold roughly 0.92%. The starting material was whole blood, obtained in connection with sensitization to the hapten diphenylcyclopropenone (DPC). These receptor sequences come from a man between 18 and 29 years old with alopecia areata. Some clones in this sample may be carry-over from other donors' samples.

The CDR3 is CSALKAETNYGYTF. CDR3 nucleotide sequence: TGCAGTGCCCTGAAGGCAGAGACTAACTATGGCTACACCTTC. This chain connects TRBV20-1 to TRBJ1-2, with no clear D. Germline CDR1 is DFQATT and CDR2 is SNEGSKA (reference sequence). This CDR3 comprises 14 residues. V lost 6 bases to trimming and J lost 0 bases, with 14 bases between them.

The genes are TRBV29-1 and TRBJ1-5; the D is unclear. The germline V gene has CDR1 SQVTM and CDR2 ANQGSEA. With 4 bases removed from V and 5 bases from J, the gap between germline ends came to 9 bases. The CDR3 consists of 12 residues. The CDR3, as DNA: TGCAGCGTTGCTACGGGAGATCAGCCCCAGCATTTT. Protein: CSVATGDQPQHF. The full variable domain, its missing parts supplied by reference TRBV29-1 and TRBJ1-5, is SAVISQKPSRDICQRGTSLTIQCQVDSQVTMMFWYRQQPGQSLTLIATANQGSEATYESGFVIDKFPISRPNLTFSTLTVSNMSPEDSSIYLCSVATGDQPQHFGDGTRLSIL.

The chain is built from TRBV12-3 or TRBV12-4 and TRBJ1-4, with D maybe TRBD1 (6 bases). The V and J ends lost 2 bases and 6 bases respectively, with 13 bases between them. CDR3 size: 15 residues. The CDR3 here is CASSLRGGLDEKLFF. In DNA, the CDR3 is TGTGCCAGCAGTTTACGCGGGGGGCTTGATGAAAAACTGTTTTTT.

The chain links TRBV11-3 to TRBJ2-1; D is perhaps TRBD2 (5 bases). Germline lookup yields CDR1 SGHNT and CDR2 YENEEA. The CDR3 runs to 13 residues. The V end was cut by 5 bases, the J end by 4 bases, with 9 bases between. In nucleotides, the CDR3 is TGTGCCAGCAGCGCCGGCGGGTACAATGAGCAGTTCTTC. Protein: CASSAGGYNEQFF.

This clonotype was counted a few times. The DNA of the CDR3 is TGTGCCAGCAGTGACTCACACTCTGGGGCCAACGTCCTGACTTTC. Protein product: CASSDSHSGANVLTF. The chain employs TRBV6-4 and TRBJ2-6; D unresolved. Germline V gene lookup returns CDR1 MRHNA and CDR2 SNTAGT. The CDR3 consists of 15 residues. V was clipped by 0 bases and J by 0 bases, with 3 bases between them.

The rearrangement links TRBV2 to TRBJ2-6, with D possibly TRBD2 on 6 matching bases. The CDR3 runs to 19 residues. Per the germline V gene, CDR1 is SNHLY and CDR2 is FYNNEI. Trimming removed 6 bases at V and 1 base at J, with 22 bases between. The CDR3 DNA reads TGTGCCAGCAGACAAAGGTTCGGGGGTATACTATCTGGGGCCAACGTCCTGACTTTC. Encoded protein: CASRQRFGGILSGANVLTF.

The genes are TRBV11-3 and TRBJ2-3; D is perhaps TRBD1 or TRBD2 (5 bases each). Per the germline V gene, CDR1 is SGHNT and CDR2 is YENEEA. Between the trimmed V and J ends, which lost 1 base and 0 bases, there was a span of 11 bases. There are 16 residues in the CDR3. The CDR3 loop is CASSLGAGRSTDTQYF. In DNA, the CDR3 is TGTGCCAGCAGCTTAGGCGCAGGGAGAAGCACAGATACGCAGTATTTT.

This rearrangement joins TRBV28 to TRBJ1-5, with a weak D call TRBD1 (6 bases). CDR3 length: 14 amino acids. V lost 6 bases and J lost 5, with 14 bases in between. Germline CDR1 and CDR2: MDHEN and SYDVKM. This CDR3 reads CASSPRGGHQPQHF. The CDR3 DNA reads TGTGCCAGCAGCCCTAGGGGGGGTCATCAGCCCCAGCATTTT.

The chain joins TRBV29-1 to TRBJ2-3, with a possible D match to TRBD2 (5 bases). Trimming stripped 7 bases from V and 10 bases from J, with 18 bases between. Germline lookup yields CDR1 SQVTM and CDR2 ANQGSEA. There are 12 residues in the CDR3. CDR3 in amino acids: CSGSMEAGAQYF. The CDR3 region has the DNA TGCAGCGGCTCGATGGAGGCAGGTGCGCAGTATTTT.

This rearrangement joins TRBV7-8 to TRBJ1-5, with TRBD1 identical over 8 bases. J gave up 0 bases and V 0 bases, and 4 bases lay outside the gene matches. CDR1 and CDR2 from the germline V gene are SGHVS and FQNEAQ. CDR3 length: 17 residues. CDR3 region: CASSLAQGDYSNQPQHF. In DNA form, the CDR3 reads TGTGCCAGCAGCTTAGCACAGGGGGACTATAGCAATCAGCCCCAGCATTTT. Filled out from reference TRBV7-8 and TRBJ1-5, the complete variable domain reads GAGVSQSPRYKVAKRGQDVALRCDPISGHVSLFWYQQALGQGPEFLTYFQNEAQLDKSGLPSDRFFAERPEGSVSTLKIQRTQQEDSAVYLCASSLAQGDYSNQPQHFGDGTRLSIL.

V usage is TRBV12-3 or TRBV12-4 and J usage is TRBJ2-7, with D perhaps given as TRBD1 or TRBD2 (5 bases each). The germline V and J ends were trimmed by 5 bases and 5 bases, with 13 bases remaining between them. This CDR3 has 13 residues. CDR3 DNA sequence: TGTGCCAGCAGTACGGGACCCGAGGACGAGCAGTACTTC. It codes for CASSTGPEDEQYF.

This clonotype was seen a handful of times. The CDR3: CSVGMADTQYF. CDR3 in DNA: TGCAGCGTCGGAATGGCAGATACGCAGTATTTT. The chain carries TRBV29-1 and TRBJ2-3; D is uncertain. Germline loops: CDR1 SQVTM, CDR2 ANQGSEA. Between the trimmed V and J ends, which lost 6 bases and 4 bases, there was a span of 8 bases. The CDR3 consists of 11 residues.

The chain combines TRBV5-1 with TRBJ2-2; 7 positions match TRBD1. The junction had 3 bases not matched to a gene; V was cut back by 4 bases and J by 0 bases. The germline CDR1 and CDR2 sequences are SGHRS and YFSETQ. The CDR3 has 15 residues. The CDR3: CASSRDSPNTGELFF. DNA of the CDR3: TGCGCCAGCAGCCGGGACAGTCCGAACACCGGGGAGCTGTTTTTT.

In this sample, this clonotype turned up a few times. J is TRBJ2-5 and V is TRBV7-8; a weak D match, TRBD2 (6 bases). From germline, CDR1 is SGHVS and CDR2 FQNEAQ. V lost 5 bases and J 4 bases, leaving 17 bases between the germline ends. The length of the CDR3 is 15 residues. The CDR3 is CASSRDPGLLETQYF. The CDR3 bases are TGTGCCAGCAGCCGAGACCCGGGACTCCTAGAGACCCAGTACTTC.

Only a few counts were recorded for this clonotype. The J gene is TRBJ1-4, the V gene TRBV7-2; TRBD1 might be the D (5 bases). The germline CDR1 and CDR2 sequences are SGHTA and FQGNSA. The CDR3 sequence is 14 residues long. Trimming removed 5 bases at V and 3 bases at J, with 10 bases between. The CDR3 is CASSLQTANEKLFF. The CDR3 region has the DNA TGTGCCAGCAGCCTCCAGACAGCTAATGAAAAACTGTTTTTT.

The chain combines TRBV7-9 with TRBJ2-1; TRBD1 is a possible D gene (5 bases). CDR3 length equals 17 residues. The germline V gene has CDR1 SEHNR and CDR2 FQNEAQ (reference sequence). V shed 3 bases and J shed 6 bases, with 21 bases lying between them. This CDR3 reads CASSFSTGSPSGNEQFF. The CDR3 DNA sequence: TGTGCCAGCAGCTTTTCTACAGGTTCCCCATCTGGCAATGAGCAGTTCTTC.

This clonotype was counted between two and nine times. The chain couples TRBV9 to TRBJ2-2, with D tentatively TRBD2 (6 bases). The CDR3 sequence is 17 residues long. The V end lost 4 bases, the J end lost 0 bases, and 16 bases lay between the germline ends. Germline lookup yields CDR1 SGDLS and CDR2 YYNGEE. In DNA form, the CDR3 reads TGTGCCAGCAGCCCCTCCGGCGGGGTCCCGAACACCGGGGAGCTGTTTTTT. It encodes CASSPSGGVPNTGELFF.

This clonotype has a handful of counts. J is TRBJ1-5 and V is TRBV5-5, with 8 bases aligning to TRBD1. The ends lost 2 bases at V and 2 bases at J; junction bases unmatched: 3. Germline CDR1 reads SGHKS; CDR2 reads YYEKEE (reference sequence). This CDR3 comprises 15 residues. The CDR3 reads CASSLLQGGNQPQHF. The CDR3 coding sequence is TGTGCCAGCAGCTTATTACAGGGGGGCAATCAGCCCCAGCATTTT.

The chain links TRBV4-3 to TRBJ2-7, with 7 bases fitting TRBD1. V lost 4 bases and J lost 1; bases outside the gene matches: 10. The CDR3 is 16 amino acids. CDR1 LGHNA and CDR2 YSLEER come from the germline V gene. The CDR3 coding sequence is TGCGCCAGCAGCCCCCACTCCGGGACAGCATCCTACGAGCAGTACTTC. It is translated as CASSPHSGTASYEQYF.

The chain recombines TRBV3-1 with TRBJ2-3; perhaps TRBD1 as D (6 bases). The V gene lost 1 base and the J gene lost 0 bases, with 14 bases spanning the gap. This CDR3 contains 17 residues. The germline CDR1 and CDR2 sequences are LGHDT and YNNKEL (reference sequence). The DNA for the CDR3 is TGTGCCAGCAGCCAAGTGCTGACAGGTGCTAGCACAGATACGCAGTATTTT. This sequence encodes CASSQVLTGASTDTQYF.

This clonotype appeared many times. V gene TRBV18 combines with J gene TRBJ1-1; TRBD1 is a possible D gene (6 bases). Trimming took 3 bases from V and 0 from J, leaving 11 bases between them. Looked up from germline, CDR1 is KGHSH and CDR2 is LQKENI. This CDR3 comprises 15 residues. The CDR3 DNA sequence: TGTGCCAGCTCACCCGCGGGGGACATGAACACTGAAGCTTTCTTT. Protein: CASSPAGDMNTEAFF.

V and J are TRBV6-5 and TRBJ1-1, with D unclear. Germline V gives CDR1 MNHEY, CDR2 SVGAGI. Trimming took off 7 bases at V and 1 base at J, with 16 bases between the two ends. This CDR3 has 15 residues. CDR3 amino acids: CASTPDGSSNTEAFF. The CDR3 DNA reads as TGTGCCAGCACCCCTGACGGGAGTTCGAACACTGAAGCTTTCTTT.

The chain recombines TRBV2 with TRBJ2-2; TRBD1 aligns across 9 bases. The CDR3 extends over 15 amino acids. Losses at the gene ends were 7 bases for V and 4 bases for J; bases not matched to a gene: 7. From germline, CDR1 is SNHLY and CDR2 FYNNEI. The CDR3 loop reads CASIGQGRGTGELFF. CDR3 bases: TGTGCCAGCATAGGACAGGGGAGAGGCACCGGGGAGCTGTTTTTT.

This clonotype was observed a handful of times. The chain is built from TRBV5-1 and TRBJ1-4, with 10 bases fitting TRBD1. CDR1 SGHRS and CDR2 YFSETQ come from the germline V gene. The ends lost 5 bases at V and 6 bases at J; junction bases unmatched: 4. The CDR3 contains 14 residues. The CDR3 loop is CASRRGTGDEKLFF. Here the CDR3 DNA reads TGCGCCAGCAGACGTGGGACAGGGGATGAAAAACTGTTTTTT.

This clonotype was recorded at least ten times. The chain is built from TRBV29-1 and TRBJ1-1; TRBD1 might be the D (5 bases). CDR3 length equals 10 residues. Germline CDR1 reads SQVTM; CDR2 reads ANQGSEA. V was trimmed by 4 bases and J by 11 bases, leaving 11 bases between them. CDR3 in amino acids: CSVVAGGAFF. DNA of the CDR3: TGCAGCGTTGTCGCGGGGGGGGCTTTCTTT.